These T cell receptor beta chains were read from a single sample in a study of T cells in Graves' hyperthyroidism and ophthalmopathy. TCRdb reanalysed the multiplex PCR reads using MiXCR and keeps one entry per CDR3 protein. This table has approximately 630,000 distinct CDR3 sequences, 15% to 20% appearing once. The sequencing input was blood. These receptors originate from a woman aged 25-40 years with Graves' hyperthyroidism. The CDR3 runs from the conserved cysteine through the conserved F or W. D genes are given only for firm matches. Clone sizes are given selectively: once, few, many, or a class where the clone is expanded.

clone_size	j_call	d_call	v_call	cdr3_nt	cdr3_aa
many	TRBJ2-7	.	TRBV3-1	TGTGCCAGCAGCTCCCGACTAGGGTCCAACGAGCAGTACTTC	CASSSRLGSNEQYF
many	TRBJ2-7	.	TRBV28	TGTGCCAGCAGTTCGACGATTTACGAGCAGTACTTC	CASSSTIYEQYF
.	TRBJ2-7	TRBD2	TRBV4-1	TGCGCCAGCAGCCAAAATCCCGGGACTAGAAACGAGCAGTACTTC	CASSQNPGTRNEQYF
few	TRBJ2-1	TRBD2	TRBV10-3	TGTGCCATCAGTGAGTCAGGAGCGGGAATCGATGAGCAGTTCTTC	CAISESGAGIDEQFF
many	TRBJ1-2	.	TRBV5-1	TGCGCCAGCAGCTTGGCCGAAGGTCCCATTCGGGATGGCTACACCTTC	CASSLAEGPIRDGYTF
.	TRBJ1-5	.	TRBV19	TGTGCCAGTAGTATAGCGCGGCAGAGCAATCAGCCCCAGCATTTT	CASSIARQSNQPQHF
.	TRBJ2-2	.	TRBV4-3	TGCGCCAGCAGCCAAGCGACCTTCCCGAACACCGGGGAGCTGTTTTTT	CASSQATFPNTGELFF
many	TRBJ2-3	TRBD2	TRBV28	TGTGCCAGCAGTGAGGCTAGCGGGAGTCGGGCAGATACGCAGTATTTT	CASSEASGSRADTQYF
.	TRBJ2-1	.	TRBV29-1	TGCAGCGTTCGATTGTACAATGAGCAGTTCTTC	CSVRLYNEQFF
.	TRBJ2-3	TRBD2	TRBV14	TGTGCCAGCAGCCACACAGGGGGACTAGCGACAGATACGCAGTATTTT	CASSHTGGLATDTQYF
.	TRBJ2-7	TRBD2	TRBV7-3	TGTGCCAGCAGCTCCGGGACCGGCCCTAGCGGGAGGGCCCGGGAGCAGTACTTC	CASSSGTGPSGRAREQYF
few	TRBJ2-1	TRBD2	TRBV6-2/TRBV6-3	TGTGCCAGCAGCGGACTAGCGCATGAGCAGTTCTTC	CASSGLAHEQFF
.	TRBJ2-1	TRBD2	TRBV5-1	TGCGCCAGCAGCTTATCTGGACTAGCGGGAGCTTATGAGCAGTTCTTC	CASSLSGLAGAYEQFF
many	TRBJ1-1	.	TRBV12-5	TGTGCTAGTGGTTGGTCCGGGTGGGTTCCTCAGGATAACACTGAAGCTTTCTTT	CASGWSGWVPQDNTEAFF
many	TRBJ1-2	TRBD1	TRBV12-3/TRBV12-4	TGTGCCAGCAGCCTGAGACAGGGAGCTAACTATGGCTACACCTTC	CASSLRQGANYGYTF